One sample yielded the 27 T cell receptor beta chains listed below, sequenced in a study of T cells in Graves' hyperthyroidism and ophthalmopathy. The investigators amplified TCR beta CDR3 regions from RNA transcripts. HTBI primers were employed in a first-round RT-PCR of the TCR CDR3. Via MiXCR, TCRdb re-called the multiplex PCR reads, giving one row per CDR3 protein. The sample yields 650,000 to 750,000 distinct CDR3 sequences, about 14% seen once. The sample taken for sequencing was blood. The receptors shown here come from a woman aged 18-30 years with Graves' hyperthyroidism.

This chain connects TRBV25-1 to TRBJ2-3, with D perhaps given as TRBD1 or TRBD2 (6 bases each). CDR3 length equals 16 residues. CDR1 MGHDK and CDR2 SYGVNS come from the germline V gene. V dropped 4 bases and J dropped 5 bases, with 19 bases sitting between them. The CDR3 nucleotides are TGTGCCAGCAGTGGATTACAGGGAGGTGAGAAAGATACGCAGTATTTT. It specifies CASSGLQGGEKDTQYF.

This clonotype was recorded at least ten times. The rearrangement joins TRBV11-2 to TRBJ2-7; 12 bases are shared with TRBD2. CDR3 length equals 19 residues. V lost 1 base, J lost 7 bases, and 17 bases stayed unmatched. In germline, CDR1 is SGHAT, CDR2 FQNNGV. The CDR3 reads CASSLGIRTSGTLLREQYF. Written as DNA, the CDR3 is TGTGCCAGCAGCTTAGGGATTCGGACTAGCGGGACCCTCCTTAGGGAGCAGTACTTC.

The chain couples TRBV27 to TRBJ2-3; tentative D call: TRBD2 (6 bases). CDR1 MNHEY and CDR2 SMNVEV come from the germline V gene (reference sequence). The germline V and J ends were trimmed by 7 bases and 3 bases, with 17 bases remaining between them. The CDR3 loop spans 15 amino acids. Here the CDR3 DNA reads TGTGCCAGCACCCCCCGACTAGGCGTGACAGATACGCAGTATTTT. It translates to CASTPRLGVTDTQYF.

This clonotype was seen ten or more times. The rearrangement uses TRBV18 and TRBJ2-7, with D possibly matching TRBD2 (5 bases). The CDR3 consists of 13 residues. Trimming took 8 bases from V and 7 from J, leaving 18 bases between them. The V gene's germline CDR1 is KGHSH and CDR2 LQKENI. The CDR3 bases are TGTGCCAGCGTCGGGATCCCCTTAGGAGAGCAGTACTTC. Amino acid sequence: CASVGIPLGEQYF.

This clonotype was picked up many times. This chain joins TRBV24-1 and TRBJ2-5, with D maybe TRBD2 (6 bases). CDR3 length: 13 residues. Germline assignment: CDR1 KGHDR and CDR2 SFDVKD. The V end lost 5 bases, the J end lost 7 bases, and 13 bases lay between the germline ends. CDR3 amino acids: CATSAGGLGTQYF. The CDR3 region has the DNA TGTGCCACCAGTGCCGGGGGACTGGGGACCCAGTACTTC.

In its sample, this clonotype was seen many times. The CDR3 DNA sequence: TGTGCCAGCAGCCAAGAGATGTGGTCTAGCGGGAGATCAGGCAATGAGCAGTTCTTC. This gives the protein CASSQEMWSSGRSGNEQFF. V usage is TRBV3-1 and J usage is TRBJ2-1, with 10 bases aligning to TRBD2. With 0 bases clipped from V and 6 bases from J, the junction kept 14 bases outside the gene matches. The CDR3 is 19 amino acids. Germline lookup yields CDR1 LGHDT and CDR2 YNNKEL (reference sequence).

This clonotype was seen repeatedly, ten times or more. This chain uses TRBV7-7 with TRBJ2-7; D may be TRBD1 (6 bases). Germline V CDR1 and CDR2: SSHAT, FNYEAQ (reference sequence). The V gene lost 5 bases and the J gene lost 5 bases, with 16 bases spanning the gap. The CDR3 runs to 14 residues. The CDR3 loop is CASSPGRGTHEQYF. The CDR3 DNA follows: TGTGCCAGCAGCCCCGGTAGGGGGACCCACGAGCAGTACTTC. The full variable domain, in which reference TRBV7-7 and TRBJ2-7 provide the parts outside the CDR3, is GAGVSQSPRYKVTKRGQDVTLRCDPISSHATLYWYQQALGQGPEFLTYFNYEAQPDKSGLPSDRFSAERPEGSISTLTIQRTEQRDSAMYRCASSPGRGTHEQYFGPGTRLTVT.

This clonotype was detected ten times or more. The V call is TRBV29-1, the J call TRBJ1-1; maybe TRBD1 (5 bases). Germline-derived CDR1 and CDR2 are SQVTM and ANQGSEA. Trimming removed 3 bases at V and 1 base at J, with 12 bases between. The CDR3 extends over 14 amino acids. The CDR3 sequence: CSVDYRRPNTEAFF. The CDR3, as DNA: TGCAGCGTTGACTACAGGCGCCCGAACACTGAAGCTTTCTTT.

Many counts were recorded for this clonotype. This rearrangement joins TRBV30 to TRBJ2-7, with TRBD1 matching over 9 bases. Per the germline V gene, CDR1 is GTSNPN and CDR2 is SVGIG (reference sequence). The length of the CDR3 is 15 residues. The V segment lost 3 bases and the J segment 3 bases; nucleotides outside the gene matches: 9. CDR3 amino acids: CAWSRGGTGYYEQYF. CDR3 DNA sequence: TGTGCCTGGAGCCGAGGGGGGACAGGGTACTACGAGCAGTACTTC.

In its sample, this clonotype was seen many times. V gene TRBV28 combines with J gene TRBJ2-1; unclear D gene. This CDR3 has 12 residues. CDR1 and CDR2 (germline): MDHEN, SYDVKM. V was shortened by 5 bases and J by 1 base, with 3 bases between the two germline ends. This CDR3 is CASSKSYNEQFF. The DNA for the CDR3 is TGTGCCAGCAGTAAATCCTACAATGAGCAGTTCTTC.

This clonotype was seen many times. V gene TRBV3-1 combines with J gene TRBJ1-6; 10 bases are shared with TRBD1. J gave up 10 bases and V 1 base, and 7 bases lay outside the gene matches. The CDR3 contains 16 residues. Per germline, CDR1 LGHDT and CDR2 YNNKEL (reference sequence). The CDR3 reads CASSQGRQGARSPLHF. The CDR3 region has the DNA TGTGCCAGCAGCCAAGGGCGACAGGGGGCAAGATCACCCCTCCACTTT.

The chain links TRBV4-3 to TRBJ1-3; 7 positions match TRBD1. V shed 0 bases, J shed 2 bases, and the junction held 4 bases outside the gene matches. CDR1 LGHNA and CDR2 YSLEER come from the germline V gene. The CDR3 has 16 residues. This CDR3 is CASSQDKGGTGNTIYF. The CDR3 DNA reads TGCGCCAGCAGCCAAGATAAAGGGGGCACTGGAAACACCATATATTTT.

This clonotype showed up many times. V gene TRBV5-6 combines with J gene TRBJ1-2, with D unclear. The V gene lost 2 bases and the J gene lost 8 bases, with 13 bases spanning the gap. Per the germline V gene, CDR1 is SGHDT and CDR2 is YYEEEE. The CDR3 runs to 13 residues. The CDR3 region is CASSFGLGRGYTF. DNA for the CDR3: TGTGCCAGCAGCTTCGGGCTTGGGAGGGGCTACACCTTC.

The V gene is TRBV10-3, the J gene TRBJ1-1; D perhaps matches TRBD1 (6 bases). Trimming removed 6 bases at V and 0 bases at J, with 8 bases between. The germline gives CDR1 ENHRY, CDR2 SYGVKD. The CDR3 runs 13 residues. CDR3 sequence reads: CAIRAGVNTEAFF. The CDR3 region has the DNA TGTGCCATCAGGGCAGGGGTGAACACTGAAGCTTTCTTT.

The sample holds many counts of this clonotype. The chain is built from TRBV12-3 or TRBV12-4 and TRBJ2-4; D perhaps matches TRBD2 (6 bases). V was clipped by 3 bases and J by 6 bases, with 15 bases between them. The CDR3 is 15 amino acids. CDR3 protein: CASSLSGLGGNIQYF. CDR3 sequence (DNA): TGTGCCAGCAGTTTGAGCGGCCTGGGGGGAAACATTCAGTACTTC.

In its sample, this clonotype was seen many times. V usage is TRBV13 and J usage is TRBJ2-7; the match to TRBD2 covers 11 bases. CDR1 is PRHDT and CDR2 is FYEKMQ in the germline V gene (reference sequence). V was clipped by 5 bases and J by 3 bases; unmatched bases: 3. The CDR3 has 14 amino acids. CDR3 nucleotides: TGTGCCAGCAGCACGGGACTAGCGGTCTACGAGCAGTACTTC. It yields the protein CASSTGLAVYEQYF.

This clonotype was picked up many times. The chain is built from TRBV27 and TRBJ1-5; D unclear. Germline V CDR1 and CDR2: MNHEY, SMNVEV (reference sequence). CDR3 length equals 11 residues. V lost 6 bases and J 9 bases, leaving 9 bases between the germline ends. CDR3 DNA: TGTGCCAGCAGAACTTTGGGGCCCCAGCATTTT. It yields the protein CASRTLGPQHF.

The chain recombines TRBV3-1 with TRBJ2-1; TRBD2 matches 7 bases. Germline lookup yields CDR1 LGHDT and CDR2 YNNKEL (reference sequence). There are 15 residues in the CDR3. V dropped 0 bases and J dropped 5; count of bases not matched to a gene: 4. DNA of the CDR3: TGTGCCAGCAGCCAAGACGCGGGAGTAAACAATGAGCAGTTCTTC. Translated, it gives CASSQDAGVNNEQFF.

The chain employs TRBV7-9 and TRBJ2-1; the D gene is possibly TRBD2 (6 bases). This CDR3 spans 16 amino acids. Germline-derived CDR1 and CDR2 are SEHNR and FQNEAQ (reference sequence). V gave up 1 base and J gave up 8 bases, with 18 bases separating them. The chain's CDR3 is CASSLGLGRGGHEQFF. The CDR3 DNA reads TGTGCCAGCAGCTTAGGGTTGGGACGGGGAGGTCATGAGCAGTTCTTC.

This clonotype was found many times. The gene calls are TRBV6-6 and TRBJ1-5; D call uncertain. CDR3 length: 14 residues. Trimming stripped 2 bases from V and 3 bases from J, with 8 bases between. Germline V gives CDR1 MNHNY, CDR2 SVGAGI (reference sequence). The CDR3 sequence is CASSYTLINQPQHF. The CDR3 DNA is TGTGCCAGCAGTTACACCCTGATCAATCAGCCCCAGCATTTT.

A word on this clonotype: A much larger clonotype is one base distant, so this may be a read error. The CDR3 sequence: CASSLFRDTSYEQFF. CDR3 sequence (DNA): TGTGCCAGCAGTTTATTCCGGGACACCTCCTACGAGCAGTTCTTC. The chain has TRBV28 and TRBJ2-7, with D possibly TRBD1 on 6 matching bases. Gene TRBJ2-1 matches the end of the DNA better, so the J call may be wrong. Germline CDR1 reads MDHEN; CDR2 reads SYDVKM. This CDR3 is built from 15 residues.

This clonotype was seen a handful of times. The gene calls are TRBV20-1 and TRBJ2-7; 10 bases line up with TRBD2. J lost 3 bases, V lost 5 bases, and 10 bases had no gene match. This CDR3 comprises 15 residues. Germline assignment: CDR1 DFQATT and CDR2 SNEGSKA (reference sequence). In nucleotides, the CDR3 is TGCAGTGCTTCTTCTACTAGCGGGGTGTTCTACGAGCAGTACTTC. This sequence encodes CSASSTSGVFYEQYF.

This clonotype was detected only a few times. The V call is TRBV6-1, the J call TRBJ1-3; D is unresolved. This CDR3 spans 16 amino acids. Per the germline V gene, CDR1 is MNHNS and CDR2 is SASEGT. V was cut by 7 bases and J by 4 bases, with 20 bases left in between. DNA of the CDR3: TGTGCCAGCACCCCCGCCCCCGGCCCATCCGGAAACACCATATATTTT. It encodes CASTPAPGPSGNTIYF.

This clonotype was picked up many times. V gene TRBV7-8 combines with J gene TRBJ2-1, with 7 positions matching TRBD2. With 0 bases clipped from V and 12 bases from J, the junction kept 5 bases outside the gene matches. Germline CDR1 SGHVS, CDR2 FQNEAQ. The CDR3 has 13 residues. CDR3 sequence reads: CASSLAGQRGQFF. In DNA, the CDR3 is TGTGCCAGCAGCTTAGCGGGTCAGCGGGGGCAGTTCTTC.

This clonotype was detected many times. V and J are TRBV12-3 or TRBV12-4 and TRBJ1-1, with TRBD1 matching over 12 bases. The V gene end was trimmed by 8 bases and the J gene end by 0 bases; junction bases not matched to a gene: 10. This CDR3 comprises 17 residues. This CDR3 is CASLPGQGAGVNTEAFF. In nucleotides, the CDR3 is TGTGCCAGCCTTCCGGGACAGGGGGCGGGGGTGAACACTGAAGCTTTCTTT.

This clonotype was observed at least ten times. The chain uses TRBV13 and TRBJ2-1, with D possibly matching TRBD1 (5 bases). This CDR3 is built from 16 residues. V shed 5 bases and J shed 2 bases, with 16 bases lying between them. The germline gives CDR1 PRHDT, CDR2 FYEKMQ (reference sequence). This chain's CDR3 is CASSPAPVGPYNEQFF. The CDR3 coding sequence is TGTGCCAGCAGCCCAGCTCCCGTGGGGCCCTACAATGAGCAGTTCTTC. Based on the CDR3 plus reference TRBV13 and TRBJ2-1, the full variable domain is AAGVIQSPRHLIKEKRETATLKCYPIPRHDTVYWYQQGPGQDPQFLISFYEKMQSDKGSIPDRFSAQQFSDYHSELNMSSLELGDSALYFCASSPAPVGPYNEQFFGPGTRLTVL.

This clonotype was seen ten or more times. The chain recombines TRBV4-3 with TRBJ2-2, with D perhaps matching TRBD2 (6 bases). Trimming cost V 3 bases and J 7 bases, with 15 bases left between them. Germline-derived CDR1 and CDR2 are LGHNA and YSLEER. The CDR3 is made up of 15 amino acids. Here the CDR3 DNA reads TGCGCCAGCAGCCAGAGTCCCGTGGGGGGCGGGGAGCTGTTTTTT. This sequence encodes CASSQSPVGGGELFF.